Below, 32 T cell receptor beta chains from the same sample are listed, as sequenced in a study of T cell responses to AZD1222 COVID-19 vaccine. TCRdb's copy holds only in-frame clones and misses some; the assay was immunoSEQ multiplex PCR. The repertoire has around 71,000 clones, roughly four fifths of them found once; the top ten carry 2.5% to 3%. Here the sequenced sample was peripheral blood, taken on day 0 of AZD1222 vaccination. The receptors were sampled from an adult in good health.

This clone appeared a single time. The chain is built from TRBV2 and TRBJ1-5; 9 bases are shared with TRBD1. J gave up 1 base and V 8 bases, and 6 bases lay outside the gene matches. In germline, CDR1 is SNHLY, CDR2 FYNNEI. The CDR3 spans 15 residues. The CDR3, as DNA: TGTGCCAGCCAGGGACAGGGTATGAGCAATCAGCCCCAGCATTTT. Amino acid sequence: CASQGQGMSNQPQHF.

The V call is TRBV4-2, the J call TRBJ1-3; 12 bases are shared with TRBD1. This CDR3 region has 16 residues. Trimming took 5 bases from V and 4 from J; bases not matched to a gene: 6. The V gene's germline CDR1 is LGHNA and CDR2 YNFKEQ. CDR3 nucleotides: TGTGCCAGCAGCTCCGGGACAGGGGGCGGCGGAAACACCATATATTTT. Amino acid sequence: CASSSGTGGGGNTIYF.

The chain uses TRBV5-4 and TRBJ1-1, with 8 bases matching TRBD1. The ends lost 0 bases at V and 3 bases at J; junction bases unmatched: 7. Germline CDR1 is SGHNT and CDR2 is YYREEE (reference sequence). The CDR3 has 16 amino acids. CDR3 residues: CASSLGRGRKDTEAFF. CDR3 coding DNA: TGTGCCAGCAGCTTGGGCAGGGGGCGCAAGGACACTGAAGCTTTCTTT.

This clone was counted only a few times. The J gene is TRBJ1-3, the V gene TRBV7-2; no reliable D call. CDR3 length: 18 amino acids. V gave up 1 base and J gave up 0 bases, with 16 bases separating them. In germline, CDR1 is SGHTA, CDR2 FQGNSA. This CDR3 is CASSLGSRSGHSGNTIYF. The CDR3 DNA reads TGTGCCAGCAGCTTAGGGTCTAGGTCAGGCCACTCTGGAAACACCATATATTTT.

The chain recombines TRBV28 with TRBJ1-3; a weak D match, TRBD1 (5 bases). The length of the CDR3 is 12 residues. Germline CDR1 MDHEN, CDR2 SYDVKM. V was pared by 5 bases and J by 13 bases, with 15 bases between. CDR3 residues: CASSPPGPSIYF. Here the CDR3 DNA reads TGTGCCAGCAGTCCGCCGGGACCCTCGATATATTTT.

This rearrangement joins TRBV28 to TRBJ1-3, with D uncertain. The V gene's germline CDR1 is MDHEN and CDR2 SYDVKM. The CDR3 spans 14 residues. V shed 2 bases and J shed 2 bases, with 7 bases lying between them. The CDR3 DNA reads as TGTGCCAGCAGTTTACCGGGGACTGGAAACACCATATATTTT. Protein: CASSLPGTGNTIYF.

This clone was seen a single time. The chain employs TRBV27 and TRBJ2-7; TRBD1 matches 9 bases. The CDR3 has 14 residues. With V trimmed by 6 bases and J by 1 base, 4 bases remained unmatched. CDR1 is MNHEY and CDR2 is SMNVEV in the germline V gene (reference sequence). The CDR3 DNA sequence: TGTGCCAGCAGGCCGGGACAGGGTTCCTACGAGCAGTACTTC. It specifies CASRPGQGSYEQYF.

This chain links TRBV6-5 with TRBJ1-3, with D perhaps matching TRBD1 (6 bases). Trimming pared 7 bases from V and 12 bases from J, leaving 16 bases between. The CDR3 runs 12 residues. Germline V gene lookup returns CDR1 MNHEY and CDR2 SVGAGI. Written as DNA, the CDR3 is TGTGCCAGCATGGGGGGCCTTTTTGGCATATATTTT. Protein sequence: CASMGGLFGIYF.

This clone was detected only a few times. The chain combines TRBV2 with TRBJ2-6, with no clear D. V was clipped by 0 bases and J by 2 bases, with 5 bases between them. CDR1 SNHLY and CDR2 FYNNEI come from the germline V gene. The CDR3 spans 15 residues. This CDR3 reads CASSEATPGANVLTF. The CDR3 bases are TGTGCCAGCAGTGAAGCGACGCCTGGGGCCAACGTCCTGACTTTC.

CDR3 coding DNA: TGTGCCAGCAGCCAAGGACTAGCGGGGGGACTTGGGGCCGGGGAGCTGTTTTTT. Translated, it gives CASSQGLAGGLGAGELFF. The gene calls are TRBV4-2 and TRBJ2-2, with 13 positions matching TRBD2. Germline CDR1 and CDR2: LGHNA and YNFKEQ. This CDR3 is built from 18 residues. Trimming at V came to 1 base and at J to 6 bases, leaving 8 bases not matched to a gene.

This chain joins TRBV5-8 and TRBJ2-1; TRBD2 might be the D (5 bases). Trimming pared 4 bases from V and 0 bases from J, leaving 11 bases between. Germline V gene data show CDR1 as SGHTS and CDR2 as YDEGEE. The CDR3 spans 15 residues. DNA of the CDR3: TGTGCCAGCAGCCGTCAGCGGAGCTCCTACAATGAGCAGTTCTTC. This sequence encodes CASSRQRSSYNEQFF.

This chain links TRBV7-2 with TRBJ2-1; 12 bases match TRBD2. V lost 3 bases, J lost 8 bases, and 2 bases stayed unmatched. Germline V lookup: CDR1 SGHTA, CDR2 FQGNSA. The CDR3 has 14 residues. The CDR3 loop reads CASSLTSGRHEQFF. The CDR3 region has the DNA TGTGCCAGCAGCTTGACTAGCGGGAGACATGAGCAGTTCTTC.

The V call is TRBV5-4, the J call TRBJ2-2; D is unclear. V lost 3 bases, J lost 5 bases, and 11 bases lay in between. CDR1 SGHNT and CDR2 YYREEE come from the germline V gene (reference sequence). The CDR3 extends over 14 amino acids. CDR3: CASSYMGPTGELFF. The CDR3 coding sequence is TGTGCCAGCAGCTATATGGGCCCAACCGGGGAGCTGTTTTTT.

This chain uses TRBV7-9 with TRBJ1-4; D is undetermined. Germline V gives CDR1 SEHNR, CDR2 FQNEAQ (reference sequence). This CDR3 comprises 14 residues. Deletions cut 1 base from V and 5 bases from J, with 8 bases between. CDR3 bases: TGTGCCAGCAGCTTAGATAACCACAATGAAAAACTGTTTTTT. Protein product: CASSLDNHNEKLFF. Full variable domain (rest looked up from reference TRBV7-9 and TRBJ1-4): DTGVSQNPRHKITKRGQNVTFRCDPISEHNRLYWYRQTLGQGPEFLTYFQNEAQLEKSRLLSDRFSAERPKGSFSTLEIQRTEQGDSAMYLCASSLDNHNEKLFFGSGTQLSVL.

The chain carries TRBV10-3 and TRBJ1-4; D call uncertain. Trimming removed 5 bases at V and 4 bases at J, with 8 bases between. CDR3 length equals 13 residues. Looked up from germline, CDR1 is ENHRY and CDR2 is SYGVKD. For the CDR3, the DNA is TGTGCCATCAGTATGGACGGTAATGAAAAACTGTTTTTT. Protein product: CAISMDGNEKLFF.

This clone turned up a few times. The chain uses TRBV7-2 and TRBJ2-5; 9 bases align to TRBD2. J gave up 4 bases and V 5 bases, and 11 bases lay outside the gene matches. The germline V gene encodes CDR1 SGHTA and CDR2 FQGNSA. There are 16 residues in the CDR3. For the CDR3, the DNA is TGTGCCAGCAGCCCCCAGAGCGGGAGGCCCCTAGAGACCCAGTACTTC. Translated: CASSPQSGRPLETQYF. Based on the CDR3 plus reference TRBV7-2 and TRBJ2-5, the full variable domain is GAGVSQSPSNKVTEKGKDVELRCDPISGHTALYWYRQSLGQGLEFLIYFQGNSAPDKSGLPSDRFSAERTGGSVSTLTIQRTQQEDSAVYLCASSPQSGRPLETQYFGPGTRLLVL.

On this clone itself: One end of the junction does not line up with germline, which may come from a read error. The CDR3 DNA sequence: TGTGCCAGTAACCAACCCAGGGACAGCCCCTGCTTC. This translates into CASNQPRDSPCF. The rearrangement links TRBV19 to TRBJ1-2, with 7 nucleotides matching TRBD1. This CDR3 contains 12 residues. The V gene's germline CDR1 is LNHDA and CDR2 SQIVND (reference sequence).

This rearrangement joins TRBV5-1 to TRBJ2-3, with 8 positions matching TRBD1. Germline V gives CDR1 SGHRS, CDR2 YFSETQ. V trimming: 4 bases; J trimming: 4 bases; junction bases outside the gene matches: 5. This CDR3 comprises 14 residues. The CDR3 sequence: CASSGGTGSDTQYF. The CDR3 DNA reads TGCGCCAGCAGCGGCGGGACAGGCTCAGATACGCAGTATTTT.

This clone was seen a handful of times. This chain links TRBV12-3 or TRBV12-4 with TRBJ2-1; D possibly matches TRBD1 or TRBD2 (6 bases each). The V end lost 8 bases, the J end lost 8 bases, and 16 bases lay between the germline ends. CDR3 size: 13 residues. The CDR3 is CASWGSGAHEQFF. CDR3 nucleotide sequence: TGTGCCAGCTGGGGCTCGGGGGCCCATGAGCAGTTCTTC.

The gene calls are TRBV19 and TRBJ2-1; TRBD1 is a possible D gene (6 bases). This CDR3 contains 14 residues. V lost 3 bases, J lost 5 bases, and 11 bases lay in between. Germline values: CDR1 LNHDA, CDR2 SQIVND (reference sequence). The CDR3 coding sequence is TGTGCCAGTAGTATTTGGGGGCCTGACAATGAGCAGTTCTTC. Protein sequence: CASSIWGPDNEQFF. Variable domain in full (rest from reference TRBV19 and TRBJ2-1): DGGITQSPKYLFRKEGQNVTLSCEQNLNHDAMYWYRQDPGQGLRLIYYSQIVNDFQKGDIAEGYSVSREKKESFPLTVTSAQKNPTAFYLCASSIWGPDNEQFFGPGTRLTVL.

V and J are TRBV19 and TRBJ2-7, with 9 positions matching TRBD1. Germline trimming cut 9 bases from V and 1 base from J; bases unmatched to any gene: 13. The CDR3 sequence is 16 residues long. The germline CDR1 and CDR2 sequences are LNHDA and SQIVND (reference sequence). This CDR3 reads CARDRSGQGRSYEQYF. CDR3 coding DNA: TGTGCCAGGGACCGGTCCGGACAGGGGCGATCCTACGAGCAGTACTTC.

The genes are TRBV5-1 and TRBJ2-7; the D gene is possibly TRBD1 (5 bases). The CDR3 covers 15 residues. The V end was cut by 3 bases, the J end by 1 base, with 14 bases between. Germline loops: CDR1 SGHRS, CDR2 YFSETQ. The CDR3 reads CASSSRERRSYEQYF. CDR3 DNA sequence: TGCGCCAGCAGCTCCAGGGAAAGAAGATCCTACGAGCAGTACTTC.

This rearrangement joins TRBV4-1 to TRBJ1-5, with D uncertain. V was shortened by 1 base and J by 4 bases, with 11 bases between the two germline ends. Germline V lookup: CDR1 MGHRA, CDR2 YSYEKL. The CDR3 spans 15 residues. The CDR3 reads CASSQAPYTNQPQHF. The CDR3 nucleotides are TGCGCCAGCAGCCAAGCGCCCTACACTAATCAGCCCCAGCATTTT.

The chain uses TRBV7-8 and TRBJ1-2; D remains unclear. V was pared by 1 base and J by 8 bases, with 23 bases between. The germline V gene has CDR1 SGHVS and CDR2 FQNEAQ. The CDR3 consists of 17 residues. The CDR3 DNA follows: TGTGCCAGCAGCTTAGATCTGCAGGACCGGAATATTGTAGGCTACACCTTC. Its translation: CASSLDLQDRNIVGYTF.

The chain is built from TRBV29-1 and TRBJ2-1, with D perhaps being TRBD1 or TRBD2 (5 bases each). The ends were cut back, 6 bases at V and 4 bases at J, with 13 bases in the middle. Germline V gene data show CDR1 as SQVTM and CDR2 as ANQGSEA. This CDR3 contains 13 residues. This CDR3 is CSVASGPYNEQFF. The DNA for the CDR3 is TGCAGCGTCGCATCGGGACCGTACAATGAGCAGTTCTTC.

The chain carries TRBV25-1 and TRBJ1-6; 8 bases fit TRBD1. Trimming at V came to 6 bases and at J to 6 bases, leaving 7 bases not matched to a gene. Germline V gene lookup returns CDR1 MGHDK and CDR2 SYGVNS. The CDR3 spans 15 residues. The CDR3 reads CASRRTGIGNSPLHF. CDR3 DNA sequence: TGTGCCAGCAGACGGACAGGGATCGGTAATTCACCCCTCCACTTT.

This clone came up once. In DNA, the CDR3 is TGTGCCAGCACCCCATTTCCGGGGCCTTCCTACGAGCAGTACTTC. Protein product: CASTPFPGPSYEQYF. This sequence joins TRBV7-2 and TRBJ2-7; possibly TRBD1 or TRBD2 for D (5 bases each). There are 15 residues in the CDR3. CDR1 SGHTA and CDR2 FQGNSA come from the germline V gene. Deletions cut 7 bases from V and 1 base from J, with 17 bases between.

The V and J genes are TRBV27 and TRBJ1-4; tentatively, D is TRBD1 (6 bases). The germline V gene encodes CDR1 MNHEY and CDR2 SMNVEV (reference sequence). V was cut by 4 bases and J by 7 bases, with 10 bases left in between. This CDR3 comprises 13 residues. The CDR3 loop reads CASSSGGGEKLFF. The CDR3 DNA reads as TGTGCCAGCAGTTCGGGGGGCGGTGAAAAACTGTTTTTT.

This clone was recorded only once. This chain uses TRBV5-6 with TRBJ1-2, with 9 bases that match TRBD1. The CDR3 contains 16 residues. The V gene end was trimmed by 4 bases and the J gene end by 4 bases; junction bases not matched to a gene: 11. Looked up from germline, CDR1 is SGHDT and CDR2 is YYEEEE. Written as DNA, the CDR3 is TGTGCCAGCAGCGAACCCGGACAGGGGTGGAGCTATGGCTACACCTTC. Protein sequence: CASSEPGQGWSYGYTF.

The genes are TRBV6-5 and TRBJ1-4, with a possible D match to TRBD1 (6 bases). V shed 5 bases and J shed 5 bases, with 15 bases lying between them. The CDR3 consists of 15 residues. Germline assignment: CDR1 MNHEY and CDR2 SVGAGI. CDR3 loop: CASSTSGATNEKLFF. Here the CDR3 DNA reads TGTGCCAGCAGTACCTCGGGGGCCACCAATGAAAAACTGTTTTTT.

The chain joins TRBV12-3 or TRBV12-4 to TRBJ1-4; unclear D gene. The CDR3 has 12 amino acids. Between the trimmed V and J ends, which lost 10 bases and 7 bases, there was a span of 13 bases. CDR3 amino acids: CAISTGSEKLFF. The CDR3 bases are TGTGCCATTTCGACGGGGAGTGAAAAACTGTTTTTT.

The rearrangement joins TRBV2 to TRBJ1-1; D is unclear. The CDR3 runs to 15 residues. Germline loops: CDR1 SNHLY, CDR2 FYNNEI. Deletions cut 8 bases from V and 3 bases from J, with 19 bases between. The CDR3 reads CASVSPPAGYTEAFF. CDR3 nucleotides: TGTGCCAGCGTTTCCCCCCCGGCCGGTTACACTGAAGCTTTCTTT.